This T cell receptor (beta chain) derives from a study of vaccination effects on CD4 cells after COVID-19. The method was immunoSEQ multiplex PCR; TCRdb's version includes in-frame clones alone and lacks a portion of them. The sample includes fewer than 40,000 clones, around four fifths of them seen just once. This CDR3 region has 16 residues. Germline loops: CDR1 MGHRA, CDR2 YSYEKL. Pools of viral peptides were used by the ViraFEST assay to expand antigen-specific CD4+ T cells ahead of sequencing. Cells that had been cultured for 10 days were the source of isolated CD4+ T cells. Participants got two doses of BNT162b2 or mRNA-1273 vaccine. Vaccinated participants had no history of SARS-CoV-2 infection and tested negative for nucleocapsid antibodies. Days 3 and 7 saw half the medium replaced with IL-2 medium. With regard to this clone: Its antigen is not known.

The V call is TRBV4-1, the J call TRBJ2-7; tentatively, D is TRBD2 (6 bases). This TCR came from a human donor who received a COVID-19 vaccine. Some clones in this sample may be carry-over from other donors' samples. Material: CD4+ T cells from PBMCs cultured with HCoV-NL63 spike peptides, obtained after COVID-19 vaccination. For the CDR3, the DNA is TGCGCCAGCAGCCAAGAGGAGAGGGGAGGTTCCTCCGAGCAGTACGTC. Encoded protein: CASSQEERGGSSEQYV.